The 2 T cell receptor beta chains presented below share a single source sample, sequenced in a study of T cells in localized non-small cell lung cancer. Repertoires were generated with immunoSEQ multiplex PCR, while TCRdb's copy carries only in-frame clones and drops some. The sample has under 2,500 clones; roughly 25% are singletons. Sequencing was performed on normal lung tissue next to the tumor, taken before any cancer treatment. Source of these receptors: a male donor older than 55 with stage I lung adenocarcinoma.

By share, this clone ranks as medium-sized. The rearrangement joins TRBV6-8 to TRBJ2-7; tentative D call: TRBD1 (6 bases). There are 15 residues in the CDR3. The V end lost 4 bases, the J end lost 4 bases, and 17 bases lay between the germline ends. CDR1 and CDR2 (germline): MNHGY, SAAAGT. The CDR3 DNA sequence: TGTGCCAGCAGTTCCCCGCACAGGGAAGGTTACGAGCAGTACTTC. This gives the protein CASSSPHREGYEQYF.

This chain links TRBV9 with TRBJ2-2; 8 nucleotides line up with TRBD1. The ends lost 5 bases at V and 3 bases at J; junction bases unmatched: 9. Per germline, CDR1 SGDLS and CDR2 YYNGEE. This CDR3 has 16 residues. CDR3 nucleotides: TGTGCCAGCAGTCTCTCGAGGACAGGGTACACCGGGGAGCTGTTTTTT. Residues: CASSLSRTGYTGELFF.